This is a list of T cell receptor beta chains from one sample in a study of blood T cell repertoires in COVID-19. Assay used: immunoSEQ multiplex PCR; TCRdb lists only in-frame clones, some missing. The repertoire holds about 210,000 clones, with roughly four fifths as singletons. Sequencing was performed on PBMCs or T cells enriched from blood (not recorded which). These receptors all come from a man between 35 and 55 years old who had recovered from COVID-19. CDR3s include the opening cysteine and the closing phenylalanine or tryptophan. The D gene is left open where the match is weak.

d_gene: TRBD2; v_gene: TRBV3-1/TRBV3-2; CDR3aa: CASGKGLAVETQYF
d_gene: TRBD1; v_gene: TRBV3-1/TRBV3-2; CDR3aa: CASSQDLQGWHSPLHF
d_gene: -; v_gene: TRBV3-1/TRBV3-2; CDR3aa: CASSQESMAGPRATNEKLFF
d_gene: TRBD1; v_gene: TRBV4-1; CDR3aa: CASSQEDRVHQPQHF
d_gene: TRBD1; v_gene: TRBV30; CDR3aa: CALSTGGYGYTF
d_gene: -; v_gene: TRBV7-9; CDR3aa: CASHTGPGLRPSTDTQYF
d_gene: -; v_gene: TRBV13; CDR3aa: CARGSGAEAFF
d_gene: -; v_gene: TRBV11-1; CDR3aa: CASSFQGSVNEQYF
d_gene: -; v_gene: TRBV4-1; CDR3aa: CASSQEFGRGTTEAFF
d_gene: -; v_gene: TRBV28; CDR3aa: CASRPQGGRGETQYF
d_gene: -; v_gene: TRBV6-5; CDR3aa: CASSYGAGNQETQYF
d_gene: TRBD2; v_gene: TRBV9; CDR3aa: CASSAGLAGQGELFF
d_gene: -; v_gene: TRBV14; CDR3aa: CASSHRFQNEKLFF
d_gene: -; v_gene: TRBV19; CDR3aa: CASSIGSSYNEQFF
d_gene: TRBD1; v_gene: TRBV7-9; CDR3aa: CASSKRDRMHYGYTF
d_gene: -; v_gene: TRBV2; CDR3aa: CASSGERTGELFF